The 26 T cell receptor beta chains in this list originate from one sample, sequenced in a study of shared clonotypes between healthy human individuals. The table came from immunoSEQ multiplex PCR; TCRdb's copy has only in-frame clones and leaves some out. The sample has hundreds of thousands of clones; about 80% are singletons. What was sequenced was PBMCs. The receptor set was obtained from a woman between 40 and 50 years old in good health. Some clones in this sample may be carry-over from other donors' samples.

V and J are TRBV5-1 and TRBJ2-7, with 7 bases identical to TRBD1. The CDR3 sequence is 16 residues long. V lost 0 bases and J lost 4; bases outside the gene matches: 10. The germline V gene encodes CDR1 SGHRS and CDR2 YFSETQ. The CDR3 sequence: CASSLGPGQSPYEQYF. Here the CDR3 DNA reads TGCGCCAGCAGCTTGGGACCGGGACAGAGCCCTTACGAGCAGTACTTC.

The CDR3 DNA reads TGTGCCAGTAGTACCCAGGACAGACATCAGCCCCAGCATTTT. Protein sequence: CASSTQDRHQPQHF. The rearrangement joins TRBV19 to TRBJ1-5; D is perhaps TRBD1 (6 bases). Trimming took 4 bases from V and 5 from J, leaving 12 bases between them. From germline, CDR1 is LNHDA and CDR2 SQIVND (reference sequence). The CDR3 is 14 residues long.

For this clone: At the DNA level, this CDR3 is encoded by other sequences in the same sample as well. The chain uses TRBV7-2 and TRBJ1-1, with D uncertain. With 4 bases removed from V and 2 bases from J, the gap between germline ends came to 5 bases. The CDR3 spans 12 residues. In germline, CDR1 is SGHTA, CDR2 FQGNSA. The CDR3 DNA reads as TGTGCCAGCAGCTACCGAAACACTGAAGCTTTCTTT. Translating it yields CASSYRNTEAFF. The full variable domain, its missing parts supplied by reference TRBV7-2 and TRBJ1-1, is GAGVSQSPSNKVTEKGKDVELRCDPISGHTALYWYRQSLGQGLEFLIYFQGNSAPDKSGLPSDRFSAERTGGSVSTLTIQRTQQEDSAVYLCASSYRNTEAFFGQGTRLTVV.

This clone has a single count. CDR3 DNA sequence: TGTGCCAGCAGTTGGGGAGCCGTTGGGGAGAACAATCAGCCCCAGCATTTT. Amino acids: CASSWGAVGENNQPQHF. The rearrangement joins TRBV27 to TRBJ1-5; no clear D. Germline V gene data show CDR1 as MNHEY and CDR2 as SMNVEV (reference sequence). The CDR3 extends over 17 amino acids. V shed 4 bases and J shed 3 bases, with 19 bases lying between them.

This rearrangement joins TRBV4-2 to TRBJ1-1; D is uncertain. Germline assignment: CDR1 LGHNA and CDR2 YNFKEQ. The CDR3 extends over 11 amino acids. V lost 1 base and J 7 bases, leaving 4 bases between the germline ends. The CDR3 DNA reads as TGTGCCAGCAGCCAAGGAAATGAAGCTTTCTTT. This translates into CASSQGNEAFF.

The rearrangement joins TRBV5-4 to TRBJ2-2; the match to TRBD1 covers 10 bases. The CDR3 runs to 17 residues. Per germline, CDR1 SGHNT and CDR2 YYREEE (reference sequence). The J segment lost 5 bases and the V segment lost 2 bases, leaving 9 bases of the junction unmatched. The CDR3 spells CASSFGAGTGVTGELFF. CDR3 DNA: TGTGCCAGCAGCTTTGGGGCGGGGACAGGGGTGACCGGGGAGCTGTTTTTT.

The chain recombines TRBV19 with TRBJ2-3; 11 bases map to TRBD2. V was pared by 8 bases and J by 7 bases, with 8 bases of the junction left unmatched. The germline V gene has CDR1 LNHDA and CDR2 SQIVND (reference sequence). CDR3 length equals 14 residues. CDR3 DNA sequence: TGTGCCAGTGGTCTAGCGGGAGGTAGTAATACGCAGTATTTT. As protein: CASGLAGGSNTQYF.

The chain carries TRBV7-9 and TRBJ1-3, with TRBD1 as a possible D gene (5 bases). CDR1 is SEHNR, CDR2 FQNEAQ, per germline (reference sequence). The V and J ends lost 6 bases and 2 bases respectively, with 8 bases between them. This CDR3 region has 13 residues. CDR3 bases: TGTGCCAGCAGAGGGGAAGCTGGAAACACCATATATTTT. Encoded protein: CASRGEAGNTIYF.

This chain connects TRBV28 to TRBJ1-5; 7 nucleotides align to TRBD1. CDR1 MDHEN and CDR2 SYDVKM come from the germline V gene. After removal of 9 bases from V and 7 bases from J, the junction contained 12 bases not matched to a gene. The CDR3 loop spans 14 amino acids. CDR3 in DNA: TGTGCCAGTAGGGACAGCCTAATTTCCCAGCCCCAGCATTTT. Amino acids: CASRDSLISQPQHF.

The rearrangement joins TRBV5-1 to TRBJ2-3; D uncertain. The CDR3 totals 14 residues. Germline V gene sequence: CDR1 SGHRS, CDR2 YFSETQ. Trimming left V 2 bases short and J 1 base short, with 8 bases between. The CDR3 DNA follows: TGCGCCAGCAGCTTAAGCCAGGGCACAGATACGCAGTATTTT. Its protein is CASSLSQGTDTQYF.

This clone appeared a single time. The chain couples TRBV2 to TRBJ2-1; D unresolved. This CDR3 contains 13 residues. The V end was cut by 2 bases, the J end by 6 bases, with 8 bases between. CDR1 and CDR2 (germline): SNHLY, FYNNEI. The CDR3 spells CASSEPLINEQFF. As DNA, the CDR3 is TGTGCCAGCAGTGAACCCCTAATCAATGAGCAGTTCTTC.

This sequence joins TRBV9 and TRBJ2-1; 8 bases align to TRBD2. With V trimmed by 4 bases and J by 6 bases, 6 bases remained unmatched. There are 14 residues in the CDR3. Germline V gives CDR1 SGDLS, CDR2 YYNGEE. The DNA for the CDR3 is TGTGCCAGCAGCCCCCGACTAGCGAGCAATGAGCAGTTCTTC. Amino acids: CASSPRLASNEQFF.

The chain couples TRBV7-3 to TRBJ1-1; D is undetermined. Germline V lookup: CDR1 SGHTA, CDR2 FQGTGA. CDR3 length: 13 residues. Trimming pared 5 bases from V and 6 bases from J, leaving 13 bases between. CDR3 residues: CASSEYGLPEAFF. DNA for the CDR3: TGTGCCAGCAGCGAATACGGGCTCCCTGAAGCTTTCTTT.

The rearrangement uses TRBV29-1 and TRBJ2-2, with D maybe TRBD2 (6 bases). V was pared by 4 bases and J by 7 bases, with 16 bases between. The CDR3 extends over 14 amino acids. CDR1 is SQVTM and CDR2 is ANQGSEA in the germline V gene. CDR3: CSVVLLAKGGELFF. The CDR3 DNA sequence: TGCAGCGTTGTGTTGCTAGCGAAGGGCGGGGAGCTGTTTTTT.

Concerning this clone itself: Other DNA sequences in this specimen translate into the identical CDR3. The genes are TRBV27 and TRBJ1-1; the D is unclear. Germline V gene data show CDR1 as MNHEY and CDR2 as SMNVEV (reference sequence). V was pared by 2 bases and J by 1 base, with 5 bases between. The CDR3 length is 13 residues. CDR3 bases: TGTGCCAGCAGTTTACGACAGAACACTGAAGCTTTCTTT. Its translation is CASSLRQNTEAFF.

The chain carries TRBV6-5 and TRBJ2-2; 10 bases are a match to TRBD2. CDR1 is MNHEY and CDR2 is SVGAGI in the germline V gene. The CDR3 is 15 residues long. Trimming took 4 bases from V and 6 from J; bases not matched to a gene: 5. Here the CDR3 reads CASSSSGRGAGELFF. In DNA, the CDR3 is TGTGCCAGCAGTTCTAGCGGGAGAGGGGCCGGGGAGCTGTTTTTT.

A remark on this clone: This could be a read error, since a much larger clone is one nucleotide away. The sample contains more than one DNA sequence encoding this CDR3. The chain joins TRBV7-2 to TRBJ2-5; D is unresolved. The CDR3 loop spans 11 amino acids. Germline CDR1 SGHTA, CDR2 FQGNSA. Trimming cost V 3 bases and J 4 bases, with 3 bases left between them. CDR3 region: CASSLVETQYF. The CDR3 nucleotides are TGTGCCAGCAGCTTGGTAGAGACCCAGTACTTC.

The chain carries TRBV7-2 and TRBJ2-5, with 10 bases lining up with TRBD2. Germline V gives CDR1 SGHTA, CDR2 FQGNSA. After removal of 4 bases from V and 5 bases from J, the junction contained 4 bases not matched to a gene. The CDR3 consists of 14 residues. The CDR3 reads CASSSPGLAETQYF. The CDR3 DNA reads TGTGCCAGCAGCTCCCCGGGACTAGCGGAGACCCAGTACTTC.

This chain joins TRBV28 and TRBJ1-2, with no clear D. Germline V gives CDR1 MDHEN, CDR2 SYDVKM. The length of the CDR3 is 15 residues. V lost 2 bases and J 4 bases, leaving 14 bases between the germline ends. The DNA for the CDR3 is TGTGCCAGCAGTTTACCCTCGGCAGGAAGCTATGGCTACACCTTC. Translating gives CASSLPSAGSYGYTF.

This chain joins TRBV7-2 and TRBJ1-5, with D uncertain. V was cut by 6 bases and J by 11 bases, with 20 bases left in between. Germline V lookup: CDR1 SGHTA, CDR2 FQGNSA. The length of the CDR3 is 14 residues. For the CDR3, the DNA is TGTGCCAGCAGTTCGACCGCACCCGGTAGGGCCCAGCATTTT. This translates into CASSSTAPGRAQHF.

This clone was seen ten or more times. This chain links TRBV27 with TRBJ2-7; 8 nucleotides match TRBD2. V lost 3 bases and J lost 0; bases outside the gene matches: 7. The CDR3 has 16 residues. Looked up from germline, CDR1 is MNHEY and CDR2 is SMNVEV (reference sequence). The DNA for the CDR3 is TGTGCCAGCAGTTTTCTGGCTAGCGGGCTCTCCTACGAGCAGTACTTC. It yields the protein CASSFLASGLSYEQYF.

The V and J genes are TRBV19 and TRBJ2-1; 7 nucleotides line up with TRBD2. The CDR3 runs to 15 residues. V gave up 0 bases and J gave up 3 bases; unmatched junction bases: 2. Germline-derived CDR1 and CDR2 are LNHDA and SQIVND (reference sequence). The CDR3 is CASSIDGGSYNEQFF. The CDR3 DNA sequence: TGTGCCAGTAGTATAGATGGCGGGAGCTACAATGAGCAGTTCTTC. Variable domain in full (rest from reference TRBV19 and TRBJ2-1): DGGITQSPKYLFRKEGQNVTLSCEQNLNHDAMYWYRQDPGQGLRLIYYSQIVNDFQKGDIAEGYSVSREKKESFPLTVTSAQKNPTAFYLCASSIDGGSYNEQFFGPGTRLTVL.

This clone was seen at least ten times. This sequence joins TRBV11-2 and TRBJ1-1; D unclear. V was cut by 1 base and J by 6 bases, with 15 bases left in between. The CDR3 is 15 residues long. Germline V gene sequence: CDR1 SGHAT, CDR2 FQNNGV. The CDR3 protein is CASSLGAGVLAEAFF. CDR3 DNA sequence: TGTGCCAGCAGCTTAGGCGCGGGAGTTCTGGCTGAAGCTTTCTTT.

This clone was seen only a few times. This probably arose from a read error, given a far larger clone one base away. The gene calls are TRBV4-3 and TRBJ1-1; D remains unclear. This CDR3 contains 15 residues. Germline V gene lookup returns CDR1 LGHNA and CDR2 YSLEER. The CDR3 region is CASSQVGSHPTEALF. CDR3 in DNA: TGCGCCAGCAGCCAAGTGGGCAGTCACCCCACTGAAGCTTTGTTT.

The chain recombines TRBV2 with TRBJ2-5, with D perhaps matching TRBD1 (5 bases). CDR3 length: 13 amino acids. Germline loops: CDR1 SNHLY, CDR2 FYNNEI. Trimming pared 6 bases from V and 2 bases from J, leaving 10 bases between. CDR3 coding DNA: TGTGCCAGCAGCCGACAGTTTCAAGAGACCCAGTACTTC. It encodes CASSRQFQETQYF.

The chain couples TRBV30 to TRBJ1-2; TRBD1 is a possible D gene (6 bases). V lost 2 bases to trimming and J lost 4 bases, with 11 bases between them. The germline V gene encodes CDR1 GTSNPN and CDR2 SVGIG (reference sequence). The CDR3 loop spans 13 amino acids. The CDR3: CAWSPDRSYGYTF. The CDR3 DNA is TGTGCCTGGAGTCCCGACAGGTCCTATGGCTACACCTTC.